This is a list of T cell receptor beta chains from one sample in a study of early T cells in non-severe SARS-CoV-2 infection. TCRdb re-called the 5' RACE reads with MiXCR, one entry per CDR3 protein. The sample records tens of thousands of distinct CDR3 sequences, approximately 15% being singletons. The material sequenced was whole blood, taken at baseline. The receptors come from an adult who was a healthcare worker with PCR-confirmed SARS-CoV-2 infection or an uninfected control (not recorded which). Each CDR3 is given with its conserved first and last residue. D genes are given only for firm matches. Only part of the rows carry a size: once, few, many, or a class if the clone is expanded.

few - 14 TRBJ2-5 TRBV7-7 TGTGCCAGCAGCCCGCGGAGGGCCGGGGAGACCCAGTACTTC CASSPRRAGETQYF
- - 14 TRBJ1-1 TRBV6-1 TGTGCCAGCAGTGATGGGCGTATGAACACTGAAGCTTTCTTT CASSDGRMNTEAFF
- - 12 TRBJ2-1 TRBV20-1 TGCAGTGCCCTTGAGGGGGGGATTGAGCAGTTCTTC CSALEGGIEQFF
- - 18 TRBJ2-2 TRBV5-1 TGCGCCAGCACCCCAACCCCCGCGGGACAGACGAACACCGGGGAGCTGTTTTTT CASTPTPAGQTNTGELFF
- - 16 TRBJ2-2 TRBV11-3 TGTGCCAGCAGCTCACGTAGGGGCGCGAACACCGGGGAGCTGTTTTTT CASSSRRGANTGELFF
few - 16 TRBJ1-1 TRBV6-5 TGTGCCAGCAGTCCCTGGAGCGTTAACGAGGACACTGAAGCTTTCTTT CASSPWSVNEDTEAFF
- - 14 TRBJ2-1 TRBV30 TGTGCCTGGAGTGACTATTCCCCCCGCAATGAGCAGTTCTTC CAWSDYSPRNEQFF
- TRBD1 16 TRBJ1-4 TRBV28 TGTGCCAGCAGTTTTCCGCCGGGACAGGGTGAGGAAAAACTGTTTTTT CASSFPPGQGEEKLFF
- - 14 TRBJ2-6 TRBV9 TGTGCCAGCAGCGTAGGCTCTGGGGCCAACGTCCTGACTTTC CASSVGSGANVLTF
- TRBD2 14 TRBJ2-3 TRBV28 TGTGCCAGCCTAAAGGCGGGAGGAACAGATACGCAGTATTTT CASLKAGGTDTQYF
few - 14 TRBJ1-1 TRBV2 TGTGCCAGGGAATCGACAGAAATGAACACTGAAGCTTTCTTT CARESTEMNTEAFF
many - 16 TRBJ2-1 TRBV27 TGTGCCAGCAGTCCCTCGGCGGGCCCCCTTGTTAATGAGCAGTTCTTC CASSPSAGPLVNEQFF
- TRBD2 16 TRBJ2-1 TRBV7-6 TGTGCCAGCAGCCCCGGGGGAGGGAGGGCCCTCGATGAGCGGTTCTTC CASSPGGGRALDERFF
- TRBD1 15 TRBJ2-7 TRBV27 TGTGCCAGCAGTCGCGACGGGGACAGGGGTTACGAGCAGTACTTC CASSRDGDRGYEQYF
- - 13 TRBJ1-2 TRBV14 TGTGCCAGCAGTTCCGGACTGAGCTATGGCTACACCTTC CASSSGLSYGYTF
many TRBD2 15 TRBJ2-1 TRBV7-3 TGTGCCAGCAGCTCCGGGACTAGCGGTTACAATGAGCAGTTCTTC CASSSGTSGYNEQFF
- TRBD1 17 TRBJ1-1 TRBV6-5 TGTGCCAGCAGTCGCTCCGGGACAGGGATCACGGGCACTGAAGCTTTCTTT CASSRSGTGITGTEAFF
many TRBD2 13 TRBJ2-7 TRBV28 TGTGCCAGCACTAGCGGGGTTACCTACGAGCAGTACTTC CASTSGVTYEQYF
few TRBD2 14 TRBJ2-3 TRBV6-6 TGTGCCAGCAGGGGGACTAGCGGGAGCGCTACGCAGTATTTT CASRGTSGSATQYF
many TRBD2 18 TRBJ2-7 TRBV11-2 TGTGCCAGCAGCTCCCCGACCCCCGAAGCGGGAGGGTCCTACGAGCAGTACTTC CASSSPTPEAGGSYEQYF
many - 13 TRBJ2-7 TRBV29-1 TGCAGCGTGAGAGGTGCCAGCTCCTACGAGCAGTACTTC CSVRGASSYEQYF
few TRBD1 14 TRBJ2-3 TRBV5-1 TGCGCCAGCAGCTCAGGGGACAGAACAGATACGCAGTATTTT CASSSGDRTDTQYF
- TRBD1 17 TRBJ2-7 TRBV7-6 TGTGCCAGCAGCTCGGGTGCCGGGACAGGGGATACCTACGAGCAGTACTTC CASSSGAGTGDTYEQYF
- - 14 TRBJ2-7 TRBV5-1 TGCGCCAGCAGCTTGGCCGGGACGAACGCCGAGCAGTACTTC CASSLAGTNAEQYF
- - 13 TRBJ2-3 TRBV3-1 TGTGCCAGCAGCCAATTGGGAGAAGATACGCAGTATTTT CASSQLGEDTQYF
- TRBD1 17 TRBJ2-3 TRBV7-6 TGTGCCAGCAGCGCGGACAGGGCCGGGGGCGTCTCGGATACGCAGTATTTT CASSADRAGGVSDTQYF
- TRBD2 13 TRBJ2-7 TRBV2 TGTGCCAGCAGCCGACTAGCAACCTACGAGCAGTACTTC CASSRLATYEQYF
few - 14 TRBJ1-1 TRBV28 TGTGCCAGTTGCCCCCAGGGGATTCACACTGAAGCTTTCTTT CASCPQGIHTEAFF
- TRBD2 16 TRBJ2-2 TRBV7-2 TGTGCCAGCAGCTTAGGGGGGCTAGCGGGTACAGGGGAGCTGTTTTTT CASSLGGLAGTGELFF
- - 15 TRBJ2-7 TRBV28 TGTGCCAGCAGCCAAACTGAGATCAGGGGCTACGAGCAGTACTTC CASSQTEIRGYEQYF
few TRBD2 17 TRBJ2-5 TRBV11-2 TGTGCCAGCAGCTTAGGAGGGACTAGCGGGGGGCAAGAGACCCAGTACTTC CASSLGGTSGGQETQYF
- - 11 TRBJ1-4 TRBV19 TGTGCCAGTAGCCCGGATGAAAAACTGTTTTTT CASSPDEKLFF
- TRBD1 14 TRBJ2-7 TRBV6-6 TGTGCCAGCAGTCGACAGGGCGACAGGGGGGAGCAGTACTTC CASSRQGDRGEQYF
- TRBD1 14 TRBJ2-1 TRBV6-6 TGTGCCAGCAGTCGTCGGGACAGTTACAATGAGCAGTTCTTC CASSRRDSYNEQFF